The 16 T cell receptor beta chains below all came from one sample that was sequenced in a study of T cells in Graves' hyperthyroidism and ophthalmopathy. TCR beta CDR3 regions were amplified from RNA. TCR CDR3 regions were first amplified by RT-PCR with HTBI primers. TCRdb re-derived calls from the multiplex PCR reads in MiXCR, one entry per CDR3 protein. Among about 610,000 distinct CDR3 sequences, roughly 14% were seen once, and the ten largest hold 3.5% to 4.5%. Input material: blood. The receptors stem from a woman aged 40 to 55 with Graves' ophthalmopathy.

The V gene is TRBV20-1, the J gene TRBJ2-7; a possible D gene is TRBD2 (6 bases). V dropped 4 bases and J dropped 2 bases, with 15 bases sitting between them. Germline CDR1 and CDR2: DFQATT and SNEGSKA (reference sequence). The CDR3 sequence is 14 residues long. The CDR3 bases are TGCAGTGCTAACGCGTGGGACTCCACCTACGAGCAGTACTTC. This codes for CSANAWDSTYEQYF.

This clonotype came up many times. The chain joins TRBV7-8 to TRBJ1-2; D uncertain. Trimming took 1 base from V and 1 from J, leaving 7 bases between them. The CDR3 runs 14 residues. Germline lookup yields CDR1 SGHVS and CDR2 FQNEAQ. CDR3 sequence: CASSLGGDNYGYTF. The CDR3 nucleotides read TGTGCCAGCAGCTTAGGAGGTGATAACTATGGCTACACCTTC.

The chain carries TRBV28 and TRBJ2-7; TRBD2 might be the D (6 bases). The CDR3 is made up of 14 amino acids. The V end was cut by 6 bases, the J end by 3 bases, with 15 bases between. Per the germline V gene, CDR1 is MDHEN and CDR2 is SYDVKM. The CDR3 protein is CASSNSGGSYEQYF. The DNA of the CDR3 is TGTGCCAGCAGCAACTCAGGAGGGAGCTACGAGCAGTACTTC.

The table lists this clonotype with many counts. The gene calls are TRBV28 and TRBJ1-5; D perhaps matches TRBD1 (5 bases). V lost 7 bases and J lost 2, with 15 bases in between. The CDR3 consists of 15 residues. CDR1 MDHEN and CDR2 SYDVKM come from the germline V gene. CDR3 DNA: TGTGCCAGCACTCCCTCAGGGAAGGGCAATCAGCCCCAGCATTTT. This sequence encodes CASTPSGKGNQPQHF.

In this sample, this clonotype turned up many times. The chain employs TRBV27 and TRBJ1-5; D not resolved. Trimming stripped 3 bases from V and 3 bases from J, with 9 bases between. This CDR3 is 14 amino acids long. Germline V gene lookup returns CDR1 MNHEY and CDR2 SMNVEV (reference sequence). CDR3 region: CASSFVGINQPQHF. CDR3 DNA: TGTGCCAGCAGTTTTGTGGGGATCAATCAGCCCCAGCATTTT.

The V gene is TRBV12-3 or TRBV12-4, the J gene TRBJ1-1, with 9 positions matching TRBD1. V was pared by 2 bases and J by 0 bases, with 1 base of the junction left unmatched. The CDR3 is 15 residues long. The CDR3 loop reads CASSLTGGLNTEAFF. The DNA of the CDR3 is TGTGCCAGCAGTTTAACAGGGGGCCTGAACACTGAAGCTTTCTTT.

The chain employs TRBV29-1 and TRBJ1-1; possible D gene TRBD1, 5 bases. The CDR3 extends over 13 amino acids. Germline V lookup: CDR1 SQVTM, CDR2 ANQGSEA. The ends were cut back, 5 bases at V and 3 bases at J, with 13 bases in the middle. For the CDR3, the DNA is TGCAGCGTTTACGGGGCGCGGGACACTGAAGCTTTCTTT. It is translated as CSVYGARDTEAFF.

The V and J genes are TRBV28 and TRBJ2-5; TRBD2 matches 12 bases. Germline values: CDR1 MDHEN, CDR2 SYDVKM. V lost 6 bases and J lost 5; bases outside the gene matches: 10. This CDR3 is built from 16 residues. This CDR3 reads CASSGTSGWAGETQYF. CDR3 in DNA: TGTGCCAGCAGCGGGACTAGCGGGTGGGCGGGCGAGACCCAGTACTTC. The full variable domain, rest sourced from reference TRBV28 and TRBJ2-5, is DVKVTQSSRYLVKRTGEKVFLECVQDMDHENMFWYRQDPGLGLRLIYFSYDVKMKEKGDIPEGYSVSREKKERFSLILESASTNQTSMYLCASSGTSGWAGETQYFGPGTRLLVL.

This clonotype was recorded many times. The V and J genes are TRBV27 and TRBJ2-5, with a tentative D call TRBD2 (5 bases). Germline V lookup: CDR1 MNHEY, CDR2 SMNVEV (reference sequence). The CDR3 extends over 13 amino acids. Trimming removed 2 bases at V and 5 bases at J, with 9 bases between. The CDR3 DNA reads TGTGCCAGCAGTTTAGGAAAGCGGGAGACCCAGTACTTC. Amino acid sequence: CASSLGKRETQYF.

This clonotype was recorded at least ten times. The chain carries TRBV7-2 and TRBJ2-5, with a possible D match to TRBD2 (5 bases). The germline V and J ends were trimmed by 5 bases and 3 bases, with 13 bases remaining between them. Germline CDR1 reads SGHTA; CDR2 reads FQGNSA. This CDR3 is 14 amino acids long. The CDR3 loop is CASSQDWREETQYF. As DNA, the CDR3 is TGTGCCAGCAGCCAGGACTGGCGGGAAGAGACCCAGTACTTC.

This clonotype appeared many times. The DNA for the CDR3 is TGTGCCAGCAAAAGAGCGGGTCTCTCCTACGAGCAGTACTTC. Encoded protein: CASKRAGLSYEQYF. This chain links TRBV28 with TRBJ2-7; tentative D call: TRBD2 (6 bases). CDR3 size: 14 residues. CDR1 and CDR2 from the germline V gene are MDHEN and SYDVKM. V shed 7 bases and J shed 0 bases, with 13 bases lying between them.

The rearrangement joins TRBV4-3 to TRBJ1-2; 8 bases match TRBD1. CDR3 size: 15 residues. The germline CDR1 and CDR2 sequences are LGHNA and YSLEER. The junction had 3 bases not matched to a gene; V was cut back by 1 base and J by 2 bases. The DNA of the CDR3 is TGCGCCAGCAGCCAAGCAACAGGGGGAAACTATGGCTACACCTTC. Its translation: CASSQATGGNYGYTF.

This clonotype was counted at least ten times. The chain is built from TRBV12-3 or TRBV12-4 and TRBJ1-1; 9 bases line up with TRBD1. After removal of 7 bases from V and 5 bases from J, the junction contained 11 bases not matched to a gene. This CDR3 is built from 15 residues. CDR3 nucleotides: TGTGCCAGCACCTTACAGGGGGCTCTTGGTACTGAAGCTTTCTTT. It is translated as CASTLQGALGTEAFF.

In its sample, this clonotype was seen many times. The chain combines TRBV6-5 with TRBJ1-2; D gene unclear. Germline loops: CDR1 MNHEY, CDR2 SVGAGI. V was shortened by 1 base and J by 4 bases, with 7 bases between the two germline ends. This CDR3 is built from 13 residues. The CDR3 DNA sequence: TGTGCCAGCAGTTACTTGGAGAGCTATGGCTACACCTTC. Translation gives CASSYLESYGYTF.

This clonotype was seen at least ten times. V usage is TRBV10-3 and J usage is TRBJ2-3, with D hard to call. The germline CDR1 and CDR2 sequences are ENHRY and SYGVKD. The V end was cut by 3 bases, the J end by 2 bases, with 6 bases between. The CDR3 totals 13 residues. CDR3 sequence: CAISDSSTDTQYF. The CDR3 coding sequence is TGTGCCATCAGTGACAGTTCCACAGATACGCAGTATTTT.

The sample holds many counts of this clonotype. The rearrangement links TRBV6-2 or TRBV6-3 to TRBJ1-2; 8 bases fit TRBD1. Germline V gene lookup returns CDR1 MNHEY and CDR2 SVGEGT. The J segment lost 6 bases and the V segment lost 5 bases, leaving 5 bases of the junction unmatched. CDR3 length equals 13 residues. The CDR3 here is CASSPRGQDGYTF. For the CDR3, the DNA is TGTGCCAGCAGTCCAAGGGGACAGGATGGCTACACCTTC.